A selection of T cell receptor beta chains follows, all from one sample in a study of CD8 T cells in ankylosing spondylitis. TCRdb independently ran MiXCR on the 5' RACE reads; one entry per CDR3 protein. The repertoire includes fewer than 200,000 distinct CDR3 sequences, 9.8% of them detected once, and roughly 16% sits in the top ten. Material: blood, either unsorted or a sorted T cell fraction (not recorded which). The receptors come from a female donor with ankylosing spondylitis or in good health (not recorded which). The CDR3 runs from the conserved cysteine through the conserved F or W. The D gene is left open where the match is weak. The size of a clone is reported for some rows only, either as once, few or many, or as a class for expanded clones.

J: TRBJ2-3; V: TRBV25-1; size: many; D: -; CDR3: CASSEENSMAGDIVF; DNA: TGTGCCAGCAGCGAGGAGAATAGTATGGCAGGGGATATAGTTTTT
J: TRBJ2-7; V: TRBV4-3; size: -; D: TRBD1; CDR3: CASSQVGAGGYEQYF; DNA: TGCGCCAGCAGCCAAGTCGGTGCAGGGGGCTACGAGCAGTACTTC
J: TRBJ1-4; V: TRBV15; size: -; D: -; CDR3: CATSRDQGKKLFF; DNA: TGTGCCACCAGCCGAGACCAGGGGAAGAAACTGTTTTTT
J: TRBJ2-4; V: TRBV5-1; size: -; D: TRBD2; CDR3: CASSLGLAGSLADIQYF; DNA: TGCGCCAGCAGCTTGGGACTAGCGGGATCACTAGCGGACATTCAGTACTTC
J: TRBJ2-1; V: TRBV4-1; size: few; D: -; CDR3: CASSQGAFEQFF; DNA: TGCGCCAGCAGCCAAGGAGCGTTCGAGCAGTTCTTC
J: TRBJ2-2; V: TRBV12-3/TRBV12-4; size: many; D: TRBD2; CDR3: CASSHLAGGGELFF; DNA: TGTGCCAGCAGTCACCTAGCGGGAGGCGGGGAGCTGTTTTTT
J: TRBJ1-6; V: TRBV7-6; size: many; D: -; CDR3: CASSPGGGNSPLHF; DNA: TGTGCCAGCAGCCCCGGGGGGGGTAATTCACCCCTCCACTTT
J: TRBJ2-1; V: TRBV4-3; size: -; D: -; CDR3: CASSQDRGRLSQQFF; DNA: TGCGCCAGCAGCCAAGATAGGGGACGTCTCTCTCAGCAGTTCTTC
J: TRBJ2-7; V: TRBV7-9; size: few; D: -; CDR3: CASSPGLLCEQYF; DNA: TGTGCCAGCAGCCCCGGGCTCCTCTGCGAGCAGTACTTC
J: TRBJ2-1; V: TRBV29-1; size: many; D: -; CDR3: CSVDDRYNEQFF; DNA: TGCAGCGTTGATGACAGATACAATGAGCAGTTCTTC
J: TRBJ1-2; V: TRBV27; size: -; D: TRBD1; CDR3: CASSTMGQGAPTF; DNA: TGTGCCAGCAGCACTATGGGGCAGGGGGCCCCCACCTTC
J: TRBJ2-3; V: TRBV4-3; size: many; D: TRBD2; CDR3: CASSQDRLAGLWDTQYF; DNA: TGCGCCAGCAGCCAAGATCGTCTAGCGGGTTTGTGGGATACGCAGTATTTT
J: TRBJ2-1; V: TRBV4-1; size: -; D: TRBD2; CDR3: CASSQGQGTSGRPGRNNEQFF; DNA: TGCGCCAGCAGCCAAGGTCAGGGGACTAGCGGGCGCCCGGGTAGGAACAATGAGCAGTTCTTC
J: TRBJ2-1; V: TRBV7-9; size: once; D: TRBD2; CDR3: CASSPREGINEQFF; DNA: TGTGCCAGCAGCCCCCGGGAGGGTATCAATGAGCAGTTCTTC
J: TRBJ2-1; V: TRBV2; size: -; D: TRBD2; CDR3: CASSGGLAGDSEQFF; DNA: TGTGCCAGCAGTGGGGGACTAGCGGGAGACTCTGAGCAGTTCTTC
J: TRBJ1-2; V: TRBV20-1; size: few; D: -; CDR3: CSASAQVFYGYTF; DNA: TGCAGTGCTAGCGCGCAGGTGTTCTATGGCTACACCTTC
J: TRBJ1-4; V: TRBV2; size: few; D: TRBD1; CDR3: CASGDRTNEKLFF; DNA: TGTGCCAGCGGGGACAGAACTAATGAAAAACTGTTTTTT
J: TRBJ2-7; V: TRBV30; size: -; D: TRBD2; CDR3: CAWNGGRSYEQYF; DNA: TGTGCCTGGAATGGCGGGAGGAGTTACGAGCAGTACTTC
J: TRBJ1-1; V: TRBV29-1; size: few; D: -; CDR3: CSASEVTHRRGTEAFF; DNA: TGCAGCGCCTCCGAAGTGACTCACAGGCGAGGAACTGAAGCTTTCTTT
J: TRBJ1-5; V: TRBV5-6; size: few; D: -; CDR3: CASSSLGAEPQHF; DNA: TGTGCCAGCAGCTCGTTGGGGGCGGAGCCCCAGCATTTT
J: TRBJ1-1; V: TRBV27; size: -; D: TRBD1; CDR3: CASSLDSGTGAFF; DNA: TGTGCCAGCAGTTTGGACTCAGGGACAGGGGCTTTCTTT
J: TRBJ2-1; V: TRBV6-6; size: few; D: -; CDR3: CASNGGIYNEQFF; DNA: TGTGCCAGCAACGGCGGGATTTACAATGAGCAGTTCTTC